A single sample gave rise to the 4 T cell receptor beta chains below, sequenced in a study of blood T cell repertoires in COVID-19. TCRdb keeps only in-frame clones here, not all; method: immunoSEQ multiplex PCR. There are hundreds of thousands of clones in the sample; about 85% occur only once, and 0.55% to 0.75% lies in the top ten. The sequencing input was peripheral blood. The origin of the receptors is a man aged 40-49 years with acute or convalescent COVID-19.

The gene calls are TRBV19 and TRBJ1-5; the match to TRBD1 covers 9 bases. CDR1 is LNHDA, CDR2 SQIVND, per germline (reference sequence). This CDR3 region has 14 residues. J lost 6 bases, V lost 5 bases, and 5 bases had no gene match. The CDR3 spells CASSATGGSQPQHF. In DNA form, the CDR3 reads TGTGCCAGTAGTGCCACAGGGGGCAGTCAGCCCCAGCATTTT.

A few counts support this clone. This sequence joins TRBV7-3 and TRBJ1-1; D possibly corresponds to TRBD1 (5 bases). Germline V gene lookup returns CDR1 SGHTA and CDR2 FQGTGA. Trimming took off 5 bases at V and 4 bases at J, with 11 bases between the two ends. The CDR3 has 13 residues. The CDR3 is CASSPQGITEAFF. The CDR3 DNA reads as TGTGCCAGCAGCCCCCAGGGAATCACTGAAGCTTTCTTT.

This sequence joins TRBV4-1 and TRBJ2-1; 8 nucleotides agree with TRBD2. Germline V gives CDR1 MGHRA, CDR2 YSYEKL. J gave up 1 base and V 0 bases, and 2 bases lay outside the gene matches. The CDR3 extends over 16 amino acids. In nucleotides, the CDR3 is TGCGCCAGCAGCCAAGAGTCGGGGGGGTCCTACAATGAGCAGTTCTTC. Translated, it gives CASSQESGGSYNEQFF.

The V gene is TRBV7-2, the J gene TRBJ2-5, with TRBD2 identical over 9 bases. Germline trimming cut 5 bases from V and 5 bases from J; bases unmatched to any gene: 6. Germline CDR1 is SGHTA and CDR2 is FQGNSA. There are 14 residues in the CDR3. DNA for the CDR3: TGTGCCAGCAGCCCTGGACTAGCGATGGAGACCCAGTACTTC. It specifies CASSPGLAMETQYF.